The 27 T cell receptor beta chains presented below share a single source sample, sequenced in a study of blood T cell repertoires in COVID-19 (dated by TCRdb to 2018 to 2021). The library came from the immunoSEQ multiplex PCR assay. Entries here come from immuneACCESS through TCRdb and include only in-frame sequences with V and J called. Some clones fail to appear in such tables; in the studies checked, an unresolved V gene covers under half of the shortfall, and the cause of the remainder is unknown. The sample table shows about 200,000 clones, and roughly 92% are seen once. Around 0.85% of the sample lies in the top ten. Sequenced material: peripheral blood. The receptors stem from a man between 60 and 70 years old with COVID-19, enrolled during active disease.

This chain uses TRBV6-5 with TRBJ2-1; 8 nucleotides align to TRBD2. The CDR3 is 14 residues long. Unmatched junction bases numbered 6, after V lost 5 bases and J lost 6 bases. Per the germline V gene, CDR1 is MNHEY and CDR2 is SVGAGI. This CDR3 reads CASSPGGPVNEQFF. The CDR3, as DNA: TGTGCCAGCAGTCCGGGAGGGCCGGTCAATGAGCAGTTCTTC.

This clone has a handful of counts. This chain joins TRBV10-3 and TRBJ1-1; 7 bases line up with TRBD1. Per germline, CDR1 ENHRY and CDR2 SYGVKD. V was pared by 5 bases and J by 5 bases, with 5 bases of the junction left unmatched. The CDR3 covers 13 residues. The CDR3 reads CAISNDRDTEAFF. In DNA, the CDR3 is TGTGCCATCAGTAACGACAGGGATACTGAAGCTTTCTTT.

The chain recombines TRBV2 with TRBJ1-1, with TRBD1 matching 8 bases. Per the germline V gene, CDR1 is SNHLY and CDR2 is FYNNEI. The V gene end was trimmed by 6 bases and the J gene end by 4 bases; junction bases not matched to a gene: 4. This CDR3 has 13 residues. CDR3 coding DNA: TGTGCCAGCAGAGAACAGGGGGGCACTGAAGCTTTCTTT. Protein sequence: CASREQGGTEAFF.

The J gene is TRBJ2-7, the V gene TRBV19; TRBD2 matches at 7 bases. The V gene end was trimmed by 7 bases and the J gene end by 3 bases; junction bases not matched to a gene: 12. Germline V gene data show CDR1 as LNHDA and CDR2 as SQIVND (reference sequence). The CDR3 runs 15 residues. The CDR3 loop reads CASTRTLGGNYEQYF. CDR3 nucleotides: TGTGCCAGTACCCGTACGTTGGGAGGGAACTACGAGCAGTACTTC.

J is TRBJ2-1 and V is TRBV12-3 or TRBV12-4, with 8 bases fitting TRBD1. CDR3 length: 13 amino acids. The junction had 6 bases not matched to a gene; V was cut back by 6 bases and J by 8 bases. DNA for the CDR3: TGTGCCAGCAGCCTGGACAGGGCACATGAGCAGTTCTTC. This translates into CASSLDRAHEQFF.

This clone was seen a single time. The chain carries TRBV19 and TRBJ2-2; 9 bases fit TRBD1. The V segment lost 4 bases and the J segment 6 bases; nucleotides outside the gene matches: 3. Germline V gene lookup returns CDR1 LNHDA and CDR2 SQIVND (reference sequence). The CDR3 is 14 amino acids. The DNA for the CDR3 is TGTGCCAGTAGTAGCGACAGGGGGGCCGGGGAGCTGTTTTTT. It codes for CASSSDRGAGELFF.

This clone was counted once. The rearrangement joins TRBV7-9 to TRBJ2-2, with D unresolved. The CDR3 sequence is 14 residues long. Germline CDR1 and CDR2: SEHNR and FQNEAQ (reference sequence). V was cut by 1 base and J by 4 bases, with 7 bases left in between. CDR3 amino acids: CASSLGPRTGELFF. The CDR3 DNA is TGTGCCAGCAGCTTAGGCCCGCGCACCGGGGAGCTGTTTTTT.

This clone appeared once. V gene TRBV2 combines with J gene TRBJ2-1; 8 bases match TRBD2. The CDR3 runs 13 residues. Looked up from germline, CDR1 is SNHLY and CDR2 is FYNNEI. With 7 bases clipped from V and 5 bases from J, the junction kept 4 bases outside the gene matches. CDR3 loop: CASTNSGNNEQFF. The DNA of the CDR3 is TGTGCCAGCACTAATAGCGGGAACAATGAGCAGTTCTTC.

The chain carries TRBV9 and TRBJ1-2; 8 bases are a match to TRBD1. V lost 0 bases and J lost 6; bases outside the gene matches: 4. This CDR3 spans 14 amino acids. From germline, CDR1 is SGDLS and CDR2 YYNGEE. DNA for the CDR3: TGTGCCAGCAGCGTAGCTCACAGGGGGGATGGCTACACCTTC. It yields the protein CASSVAHRGDGYTF.

The CDR3 here is CASSLDPGGLSGNTIYF. CDR3 sequence (DNA): TGCGCCAGCAGCTTGGATCCAGGGGGATTGTCTGGAAACACCATATATTTT. The chain couples TRBV5-1 to TRBJ1-3; TRBD1 agrees at 7 bases. The CDR3 covers 17 residues. CDR1 is SGHRS, CDR2 YFSETQ, per germline. J gave up 1 base and V 0 bases, and 7 bases lay outside the gene matches. Complete variable domain (other parts from reference TRBV5-1 and TRBJ1-3): KAGVTQTPRYLIKTRGQQVTLSCSPISGHRSVSWYQQTPGQGLQFLFEYFSETQRNKGNFPGRFSGRQFSNSRSEMNVSTLELGDSALYLCASSLDPGGLSGNTIYFGEGSWLTVV.

The chain carries TRBV19 and TRBJ2-1; 10 positions match TRBD1. J was trimmed by 12 bases and V by 6 bases; bases with no gene match: 5. Germline values: CDR1 LNHDA, CDR2 SQIVND (reference sequence). The CDR3 consists of 12 residues. CDR3 DNA: TGTGCCAGTAGCGGGACAGGGGTTGCGCAGTTCTTC. Its protein is CASSGTGVAQFF.

J is TRBJ2-3 and V is TRBV13; the D is unclear. Trimming cost V 5 bases and J 6 bases, with 12 bases left between them. This CDR3 contains 13 residues. Germline V gene lookup returns CDR1 PRHDT and CDR2 FYEKMQ (reference sequence). CDR3 DNA: TGTGCCAGCAGCCAAAAGCCTGCTGATACGCAGTATTTT. It codes for CASSQKPADTQYF. The full variable domain, rest sourced from reference TRBV13 and TRBJ2-3, is AAGVIQSPRHLIKEKRETATLKCYPIPRHDTVYWYQQGPGQDPQFLISFYEKMQSDKGSIPDRFSAQQFSDYHSELNMSSLELGDSALYFCASSQKPADTQYFGPGTRLTVL.

The chain uses TRBV5-1 and TRBJ2-7, with 7 bases identical to TRBD1. The germline V gene encodes CDR1 SGHRS and CDR2 YFSETQ. V shed 4 bases, J shed 3 bases, and the junction held 4 bases outside the gene matches. The length of the CDR3 is 13 residues. For the CDR3, the DNA is TGCGCCAGCAGCCCGGGACAGTTCTACGAGCAGTACTTC. Translating it yields CASSPGQFYEQYF.

The chain combines TRBV5-6 with TRBJ1-2; D is undetermined. Per the germline V gene, CDR1 is SGHDT and CDR2 is YYEEEE. The CDR3 runs 11 residues. CDR3 region: CVVMGVEGYTF. The CDR3 nucleotides read TGTGTCGTAATGGGTGTGGAGGGCTACACCTTC.

The genes are TRBV7-9 and TRBJ2-3; D is uncertain. Germline assignment: CDR1 SEHNR and CDR2 FQNEAQ (reference sequence). CDR3 length: 18 amino acids. Trimming left V 0 bases short and J 3 bases short, with 19 bases between. In DNA form, the CDR3 reads TGTGCCAGCAGCTTAGCTCCGGGTCTAGTGGTCCGTACAGATACGCAGTATTTT. This gives the protein CASSLAPGLVVRTDTQYF.

Details on this clone: Sequence at one end of the junction differs from germline and may be a read error. This sequence joins TRBV18 and TRBJ2-1, with D perhaps matching TRBD1 (6 bases). The CDR3 length is 17 residues. Germline-derived CDR1 and CDR2 are KGHSH and LQKENI. The CDR3 region is CASSPITGRGSDNEQFF. For the CDR3, the DNA is TGTGCCAGCTCACCAATAACAGGGAGAGGCTCCGACAATGAGCAGTTCTTC.

CDR3 coding DNA: TGTGCCAGCAGCTTAGCGAGTAGCTCCTACGAGCAGTACTTC. Protein: CASSLASSSYEQYF. V usage is TRBV7-2 and J usage is TRBJ2-7; D not resolved. The CDR3 spans 14 residues. Looked up from germline, CDR1 is SGHTA and CDR2 is FQGNSA. Trimming removed 0 bases from V and 0 bases from J, with 6 bases in between.

The chain uses TRBV6-5 and TRBJ2-1; the match to TRBD2 covers 12 bases. V was clipped by 6 bases and J by 9 bases; unmatched bases: 9. This CDR3 is built from 15 residues. Germline assignment: CDR1 MNHEY and CDR2 SVGAGI. The CDR3: CASRPSGRASGEQFF. CDR3 in DNA: TGTGCCAGCAGGCCTAGCGGGAGGGCTTCGGGTGAGCAGTTCTTC.

The genes are TRBV18 and TRBJ1-2; TRBD1 aligns across 10 bases. The CDR3 sequence is 16 residues long. The germline gives CDR1 KGHSH, CDR2 LQKENI. V dropped 5 bases and J dropped 5; count of bases not matched to a gene: 11. CDR3: CASSGGTGVRHYGYTF. CDR3 nucleotide sequence: TGTGCCAGCTCAGGAGGGACAGGGGTTCGTCATTATGGCTACACCTTC.

The V and J genes are TRBV9 and TRBJ2-7, with 8 bases identical to TRBD2. CDR3 length: 15 residues. The V gene end was trimmed by 3 bases and the J gene end by 2 bases; junction bases not matched to a gene: 7. Germline CDR1 reads SGDLS; CDR2 reads YYNGEE. The CDR3 DNA reads as TGTGCCAGCAGCGCAGGGACTAGACCTGCCTACGAGCAGTACTTC. As protein: CASSAGTRPAYEQYF.

The chain has TRBV24-1 and TRBJ2-3, with 11 bases matching TRBD2. The V gene end was trimmed by 9 bases and the J gene end by 2 bases; junction bases not matched to a gene: 6. Per the germline V gene, CDR1 is KGHDR and CDR2 is SFDVKD. CDR3 length equals 15 residues. CDR3 DNA sequence: TGTGCCACCTCACTAGCGGGAGACATCACAGATACGCAGTATTTT. It yields the protein CATSLAGDITDTQYF.

V is TRBV10-3 and J is TRBJ2-2; TRBD2 matches at 11 bases. Germline CDR1 ENHRY, CDR2 SYGVKD. The CDR3 covers 17 residues. V was clipped by 4 bases and J by 5 bases; unmatched bases: 9. The CDR3 loop reads CAISGLAGIEGTGELFF. CDR3 nucleotide sequence: TGTGCCATCAGTGGACTAGCGGGGATAGAAGGAACCGGGGAGCTGTTTTTT.

The chain recombines TRBV7-9 with TRBJ1-3; 9 bases agree with TRBD1. The CDR3 consists of 15 residues. Germline assignment: CDR1 SEHNR and CDR2 FQNEAQ (reference sequence). V lost 2 bases to trimming and J lost 2 bases; unmatched junction nucleotides: 1. The CDR3 here is CASSLTGGAGNTIYF. CDR3 coding DNA: TGTGCCAGCAGCTTAACAGGGGGCGCTGGAAACACCATATATTTT. Supplemented by reference TRBV7-9 and TRBJ1-3, the full variable domain reads DTGVSQNPRHKITKRGQNVTFRCDPISEHNRLYWYRQTLGQGPEFLTYFQNEAQLEKSRLLSDRFSAERPKGSFSTLEIQRTEQGDSAMYLCASSLTGGAGNTIYFGEGSWLTVV.

The chain carries TRBV19 and TRBJ1-2; D may be TRBD1 (5 bases). The CDR3 totals 13 residues. The germline V gene has CDR1 LNHDA and CDR2 SQIVND (reference sequence). Trimming pared 3 bases from V and 5 bases from J, leaving 10 bases between. In DNA form, the CDR3 reads TGTGCCAGTAGTATCAGGGCGGAATATGGCTACACCTTC. Its protein is CASSIRAEYGYTF.

This chain links TRBV18 with TRBJ2-5; 8 bases match TRBD2. Looked up from germline, CDR1 is KGHSH and CDR2 is LQKENI. This CDR3 comprises 14 residues. The trim removed 1 base at V and 5 bases at J, leaving 3 bases unmatched. The chain's CDR3 is CASSPLGREETQYF. The CDR3 region has the DNA TGTGCCAGCTCACCACTCGGGAGGGAGGAGACCCAGTACTTC.

J is TRBJ1-3 and V is TRBV6-1; D not resolved. Looked up from germline, CDR1 is MNHNS and CDR2 is SASEGT. The ends were cut back, 2 bases at V and 2 bases at J, with 7 bases in the middle. There are 14 residues in the CDR3. CDR3 nucleotide sequence: TGTGCCAGCAGTGAACCGGGTGCTGGAAACACCATATATTTT. Translating gives CASSEPGAGNTIYF.

The chain is built from TRBV19 and TRBJ1-1, with D possibly being TRBD1 (5 bases). This CDR3 spans 14 amino acids. Per the germline V gene, CDR1 is LNHDA and CDR2 is SQIVND (reference sequence). Between the trimmed V and J ends, which lost 6 bases and 1 base, there was a span of 12 bases. The CDR3 loop is CASSSDNRNTEAFF. The CDR3 DNA sequence: TGTGCCAGTAGCTCGGACAACCGGAACACTGAAGCTTTCTTT.